The 29 T cell receptor beta chains below were found in one sample sequenced in a study of blood T cell repertoires in COVID-19. Only in-frame clones appear in the TCRdb table, and some are missing; sequencing was by immunoSEQ multiplex PCR. The sample yields about 310,000 clones, over 85% seen once. Sequenced sample: PBMCs or T cells enriched from blood (not recorded which). These receptor sequences come from a woman aged 25 to 39 who had recovered from COVID-19.

For the CDR3, the DNA is TGTGCCAGCAGCCGCGCACCCCGAGGGGCGGGAGGGCATGGAAATACGCAGTATTTT. Translation gives CASSRAPRGAGGHGNTQYF. The chain uses TRBV3-1 (or the pseudogene TRBV3-2) and TRBJ2-3; 9 bases are a match to TRBD2. Unmatched junction bases numbered 21, after V lost 4 bases and J lost 7 bases. The CDR3 loop spans 19 amino acids. The V gene's germline CDR1 is LGHDT and CDR2 YNNKEL (reference sequence).

The V and J genes are TRBV27 and TRBJ2-6; TRBD1 matches at 7 bases. CDR3 length equals 19 residues. The germline V gene has CDR1 MNHEY and CDR2 SMNVEV (reference sequence). V was pared by 6 bases and J by 4 bases, with 18 bases of the junction left unmatched. For the CDR3, the DNA is TGTGCCAGCAGCTCCGCTTCGGCAGGGGGAGTTTTAGGGGCCAACGTCCTGACTTTC. Translating it yields CASSSASAGGVLGANVLTF.

This clone was picked up one time. The rearrangement joins TRBV25-1 to TRBJ2-7; 10 bases match TRBD2. V lost 4 bases, J lost 3 bases, and 6 bases stayed unmatched. The germline gives CDR1 MGHDK, CDR2 SYGVNS. This CDR3 comprises 15 residues. Written as DNA, the CDR3 is TGTGCCAGCAGTGGGACTAGCGGCATCATCTACGAGCAGTACTTC. Protein product: CASSGTSGIIYEQYF.

V and J are TRBV5-6 and TRBJ1-2; D not certain. V was clipped by 1 base and J by 4 bases, with 11 bases between them. The CDR3 loop spans 14 amino acids. Germline lookup yields CDR1 SGHDT and CDR2 YYEEEE. CDR3 bases: TGTGCCAGCAGCTTGTTCGGTGTAAGCTATGGCTACACCTTC. As protein: CASSLFGVSYGYTF.

In its sample, this clone was seen a few times. This chain uses TRBV18 with TRBJ2-7; possibly TRBD1 for D (5 bases). Trimming took off 2 bases at V and 5 bases at J, with 16 bases between the two ends. From germline, CDR1 is KGHSH and CDR2 LQKENI. CDR3 length: 15 amino acids. The CDR3 reads CASSPSSAGSHEQYF. As DNA, the CDR3 is TGTGCCAGCTCACCATCGTCAGCAGGGTCCCACGAGCAGTACTTC.

The CDR3 nucleotides are TGTGCCAGCAGTTTGCCACAGGGAGAAGGCTACACCTTC. As protein: CASSLPQGEGYTF. This chain uses TRBV6-5 with TRBJ1-2, with D tentatively TRBD1 (6 bases). CDR1 and CDR2 (germline): MNHEY, SVGAGI. With 4 bases removed from V and 8 bases from J, the gap between germline ends came to 14 bases. The length of the CDR3 is 13 residues.

This clone was detected only once. The genes are TRBV4-1 and TRBJ2-7, with 11 bases aligning to TRBD2. The CDR3 is made up of 16 amino acids. The germline CDR1 and CDR2 sequences are MGHRA and YSYEKL. Losses at the gene ends were 3 bases for V and 2 bases for J; bases not matched to a gene: 6. The CDR3 region has the DNA TGCGCCAGCAGCCACGGGACTAGCGGAGTTGCCTACGAGCAGTACTTC. Translated, it gives CASSHGTSGVAYEQYF.

The rearrangement uses TRBV30 and TRBJ1-1, with 7 bases that match TRBD1. V was clipped by 2 bases and J by 11 bases; unmatched bases: 11. In germline, CDR1 is GTSNPN, CDR2 SVGIG (reference sequence). The CDR3 loop spans 13 amino acids. CDR3 protein: CAWSLRGPFKAFF. The CDR3 nucleotides are TGTGCCTGGAGTTTAAGGGGGCCATTTAAGGCTTTCTTT.

This clone has a handful of counts. J is TRBJ1-5 and V is TRBV9, with D maybe TRBD1 (5 bases). CDR1 and CDR2 (germline): SGDLS, YYNGEE. The ends were cut back, 4 bases at V and 6 bases at J, with 17 bases in the middle. The CDR3 spans 15 residues. The CDR3 DNA reads TGTGCCAGCAGCTCCGGTGCCAGGGAGGGTCAGCCCCAGCATTTT. Protein product: CASSSGAREGQPQHF.

Many counts were recorded for this clone. The chain uses TRBV5-1 and TRBJ2-7; D is perhaps TRBD1 (5 bases). Deletions cut 0 bases from V and 0 bases from J, with 7 bases between. There are 14 residues in the CDR3. Germline CDR1 is SGHRS and CDR2 is YFSETQ. The CDR3 is CASSLVGDSYEQYF. The CDR3 nucleotides read TGCGCCAGCAGCTTGGTAGGGGACTCCTACGAGCAGTACTTC.

This chain links TRBV2 with TRBJ1-2, with D hard to call. Trimming cost V 3 bases and J 1 base, with 12 bases left between them. Germline V gene data show CDR1 as SNHLY and CDR2 as FYNNEI. The CDR3 is made up of 15 amino acids. CDR3 in amino acids: CASSDRGLSNYGYTF. CDR3 DNA sequence: TGTGCCAGCAGTGATCGAGGGTTGAGTAACTATGGCTACACCTTC.

CDR3 nucleotide sequence: TGCGCCAGCAGCCAAGACTTAACTAGCAATGAGCAGTTCTTC. Its translation: CASSQDLTSNEQFF. V gene TRBV4-3 combines with J gene TRBJ2-1; D is possibly TRBD2 (5 bases). This CDR3 has 14 residues. V shed 0 bases and J shed 6 bases, with 9 bases lying between them. Germline V gives CDR1 LGHNA, CDR2 YSLEER.

The genes are TRBV7-9 and TRBJ2-3; tentative D call: TRBD2 (7 bases). V was clipped by 5 bases and J by 6 bases, with 21 bases between them. CDR1 and CDR2 from the germline V gene are SEHNR and FQNEAQ (reference sequence). This CDR3 spans 16 amino acids. Here the CDR3 DNA reads TGTGCCAGCAGCGGTACGCAAGGGGGGGCCGGGGATACGCAGTATTTT. Translated, it gives CASSGTQGGAGDTQYF.

The gene calls are TRBV5-6 and TRBJ2-7, with 9 nucleotides matching TRBD2. The CDR3 has 16 amino acids. With 3 bases clipped from V and 7 bases from J, the junction kept 14 bases outside the gene matches. Per germline, CDR1 SGHDT and CDR2 YYEEEE. This CDR3 is CASSWGLAAGGSEQYF. CDR3 DNA: TGTGCCAGCAGCTGGGGCCTGGCAGCGGGAGGATCAGAGCAGTACTTC.

The V gene is TRBV5-4, the J gene TRBJ1-4; 7 bases are a match to TRBD1. CDR1 and CDR2 from the germline V gene are SGHNT and YYREEE (reference sequence). V shed 3 bases, J shed 5 bases, and the junction held 4 bases outside the gene matches. This CDR3 comprises 14 residues. The CDR3 is CASSSDRRNEKLFF. CDR3 in DNA: TGTGCCAGCAGCTCGGACAGGCGGAATGAAAAACTGTTTTTT.

The rearrangement uses TRBV19 and TRBJ2-5; 7 positions agree with TRBD1. The V gene end was trimmed by 1 base and the J gene end by 2 bases; junction bases not matched to a gene: 4. Germline V gene sequence: CDR1 LNHDA, CDR2 SQIVND (reference sequence). CDR3 length: 15 residues. CDR3 in amino acids: CASSIGTGQQETQYF. CDR3 in DNA: TGTGCCAGTAGTATAGGGACAGGCCAACAAGAGACCCAGTACTTC.

The chain uses TRBV10-3 and TRBJ2-7, with 7 bases fitting TRBD2. CDR3 length: 15 residues. The V and J ends lost 6 bases and 0 bases, in that order; junction bases with no gene match: 8. In germline, CDR1 is ENHRY, CDR2 SYGVKD. CDR3 bases: TGTGCCATCAGGCCGGACGGGGGGTTCTCCTACGAGCAGTACTTC. This gives the protein CAIRPDGGFSYEQYF.

This CDR3 reads CSSKQGDSEQFF. In DNA form, the CDR3 reads TGCAGCTCGAAACAGGGTGATAGTGAGCAGTTCTTC. V is TRBV29-1 and J is TRBJ2-1; perhaps TRBD1 as D (6 bases). The CDR3 extends over 12 amino acids. Trimming stripped 8 bases from V and 9 bases from J, with 17 bases between. From germline, CDR1 is SQVTM and CDR2 ANQGSEA.

V is TRBV7-9 and J is TRBJ1-2; tentatively, D is TRBD1 (5 bases). V lost 5 bases and J lost 4, with 17 bases in between. CDR3 length: 15 amino acids. CDR1 SEHNR and CDR2 FQNEAQ come from the germline V gene (reference sequence). CDR3 amino acids: CASSLVGDGGYGYTF. The CDR3 coding sequence is TGTGCCAGCAGCCTGGTAGGGGATGGTGGCTATGGCTACACCTTC.

The chain combines TRBV11-2 with TRBJ2-7; no clear D. From germline, CDR1 is SGHAT and CDR2 FQNNGV. The CDR3 contains 13 residues. V shed 3 bases and J shed 6 bases, with 12 bases lying between them. The CDR3 DNA reads as TGTGCCAGCAGCTTTGGTCCAAGCGCCGAGCAGTACTTC. It specifies CASSFGPSAEQYF.

The rearrangement uses TRBV7-2 and TRBJ1-5, with 8 bases matching TRBD1. From germline, CDR1 is SGHTA and CDR2 FQGNSA. V lost 3 bases to trimming and J lost 7 bases; unmatched junction nucleotides: 2. CDR3 length: 13 residues. The CDR3: CASSFDRGQPQHF. DNA for the CDR3: TGTGCCAGCAGCTTTGACAGGGGACAGCCCCAGCATTTT.

This clone was recorded only once. The rearrangement links TRBV30 to TRBJ2-7; D may be TRBD2 (6 bases). The CDR3 loop spans 11 amino acids. CDR1 and CDR2 from the germline V gene are GTSNPN and SVGIG (reference sequence). The V end lost 6 bases, the J end lost 1 base, and 7 bases lay between the germline ends. Here the CDR3 DNA reads TGTGCCTGCAGCGGGTCCTACGAGCAGTACTTC. Amino acids: CACSGSYEQYF.

The genes are TRBV4-1 and TRBJ1-5, with D hard to call. The CDR3 spans 13 residues. Germline loops: CDR1 MGHRA, CDR2 YSYEKL. V lost 0 bases and J 6 bases, leaving 6 bases between the germline ends. CDR3 in amino acids: CASSQDYGQPQHF. The CDR3 coding sequence is TGCGCCAGCAGCCAAGATTACGGTCAGCCCCAGCATTTT.

This chain links TRBV7-2 with TRBJ2-7, with 11 bases aligning to TRBD2. V dropped 3 bases and J dropped 3; count of bases not matched to a gene: 4. Germline CDR1 SGHTA, CDR2 FQGNSA. CDR3 length: 15 residues. CDR3 sequence: CASSLTSGVYYEQYF. CDR3 DNA sequence: TGTGCCAGCAGCTTGACTAGCGGGGTTTACTACGAGCAGTACTTC.

The chain joins TRBV18 to TRBJ2-3; possible D gene TRBD1, 6 bases. Germline V gene data show CDR1 as KGHSH and CDR2 as LQKENI. The length of the CDR3 is 11 residues. Deletions cut 6 bases from V and 11 bases from J, with 12 bases between. In nucleotides, the CDR3 is TGTGCCAGCTCTCCCTCAGGGGAGCAGTATTTT. Translated: CASSPSGEQYF.

This chain's CDR3 is CASRRTSGYEQYF. For the CDR3, the DNA is TGTGCCAGCAGAAGGACTAGCGGCTACGAGCAGTACTTC. V usage is TRBV27 and J usage is TRBJ2-7, with 10 bases identical to TRBD2. Germline V lookup: CDR1 MNHEY, CDR2 SMNVEV (reference sequence). With 6 bases clipped from V and 3 bases from J, the junction kept 2 bases outside the gene matches. The CDR3 is 13 amino acids.

The CDR3, as DNA: TGTGCCAGCAGCCATTACGGGGGGGACACTGAAGCTTTCTTT. This codes for CASSHYGGDTEAFF. The chain has TRBV14 and TRBJ1-1; the D gene is possibly TRBD1 (5 bases). This CDR3 region has 14 residues. Germline V gene lookup returns CDR1 SGHDN and CDR2 FVKESK. Trimming removed 3 bases from V and 3 bases from J, with 11 bases in between.

This chain links TRBV9 with TRBJ1-2; D possibly corresponds to TRBD1 (6 bases). Trimming pared 7 bases from V and 7 bases from J, leaving 11 bases between. The CDR3 spans 11 residues. Germline assignment: CDR1 SGDLS and CDR2 YYNGEE. Here the CDR3 reads CASWGLSGYTF. CDR3 sequence (DNA): TGTGCCAGCTGGGGGCTCAGTGGCTACACCTTC.

J is TRBJ2-2 and V is TRBV6-6; TRBD2 is a possible D gene (5 bases). The CDR3 totals 16 residues. Germline-derived CDR1 and CDR2 are MNHNY and SVGAGI (reference sequence). Deletions cut 2 bases from V and 6 bases from J, with 16 bases between. CDR3 coding DNA: TGTGCCAGCAGTTACGAAGGGCCGGGAAGGGCCGGGGAGCTGTTTTTT. Protein sequence: CASSYEGPGRAGELFF.